The 17 T cell receptor beta chains below come from one sample, sequenced in a study of Graves' ophthalmopathy and Graves' hyperthyroidism. TCR beta CDR3 regions were amplified from RNA transcripts. In the first round, RT-PCR was carried out with HTBI primers, and a multiplex PCR formed the second round. TCRdb recomputed calls from the multiplex PCR reads with MiXCR, one row per CDR3 protein. The table has tens of thousands of distinct CDR3 sequences, roughly half seen once; the top ten hold more than 15%. Material for sequencing was peripheral blood. The receptors here all came from an adult man with Graves' ophthalmopathy.

V gene TRBV2 combines with J gene TRBJ2-3; TRBD2 aligns across 7 bases. Per germline, CDR1 SNHLY and CDR2 FYNNEI. V dropped 8 bases and J dropped 5; count of bases not matched to a gene: 7. There are 13 residues in the CDR3. The CDR3 sequence: CASSLAAGDTQYF. The CDR3 DNA reads TGTGCCAGCTCGCTAGCGGCGGGAGATACGCAGTATTTT.

This clonotype appeared many times. The chain combines TRBV10-3 with TRBJ2-5; 10 nucleotides match TRBD2. This CDR3 is 14 amino acids long. The V gene end was trimmed by 6 bases and the J gene end by 5 bases; junction bases not matched to a gene: 6. Germline lookup yields CDR1 ENHRY and CDR2 SYGVKD. The CDR3 sequence is CAISSGGDFETQYF. The DNA of the CDR3 is TGTGCCATCAGCAGCGGGGGGGATTTCGAGACCCAGTACTTC.

With regard to this clonotype: One end of the junction is discordant with germline, which a read error may explain. The rearrangement joins TRBV7-2 to TRBJ2-6, with D tentatively TRBD1 (7 bases). Germline lookup yields CDR1 SGHTA and CDR2 FQGNSA. The CDR3 contains 16 residues. The CDR3 sequence: CASSQGGPSGASVLAF. The CDR3 nucleotides read TGTGCCAGCAGCCAGGGGGGCCCCTCTGGGGCCAGCGTCCTGGCTTTC.

This clonotype was detected only a few times. V is TRBV20-1 and J is TRBJ2-1; the match to TRBD1 covers 7 bases. The CDR3 has 15 residues. Germline-derived CDR1 and CDR2 are DFQATT and SNEGSKA (reference sequence). Losses at the gene ends were 3 bases for V and 8 bases for J; bases not matched to a gene: 13. CDR3 in amino acids: CSARGGTALMDEQFF. The CDR3, as DNA: TGCAGTGCTAGGGGTGGGACAGCGCTAATGGATGAGCAGTTCTTC.

This clonotype was counted ten times or more. The chain combines TRBV29-1 with TRBJ2-1; no reliable D call. The CDR3 extends over 12 amino acids. Trimming took off 6 bases at V and 4 bases at J, with 10 bases between the two ends. The germline V gene encodes CDR1 SQVTM and CDR2 ANQGSEA. As DNA, the CDR3 is TGCAGCGTCCCAAGGGCTTACAATGAGCAGTTCTTC. It translates to CSVPRAYNEQFF.

The rearrangement uses TRBV7-3 and TRBJ1-6; D is possibly TRBD1 (6 bases). The CDR3 covers 16 residues. Germline lookup yields CDR1 SGHTA and CDR2 FQGTGA. V was trimmed by 5 bases and J by 7 bases, leaving 18 bases between them. This CDR3 is CASSPRGVGENSPLHF. CDR3 nucleotides: TGTGCCAGCAGCCCTAGGGGGGTGGGCGAAAATTCACCCCTCCACTTT.

This clonotype was seen repeatedly, ten times or more. The chain recombines TRBV6-5 with TRBJ1-4; TRBD1 aligns across 8 bases. V gave up 6 bases and J gave up 4 bases; unmatched junction bases: 10. Germline values: CDR1 MNHEY, CDR2 SVGAGI. The CDR3 totals 16 residues. CDR3 nucleotides: TGTGCCAGCAGCCCCCAGGGGGCGCGGGGTAATGAAAAACTGTTTTTT. It specifies CASSPQGARGNEKLFF.

This sequence joins TRBV19 and TRBJ2-2; D is ambiguous. Germline V gene lookup returns CDR1 LNHDA and CDR2 SQIVND (reference sequence). The CDR3 has 15 amino acids. V dropped 6 bases and J dropped 2 bases, with 13 bases sitting between them. CDR3 bases: TGTGCCAGTAGCCGAAGTAAGGGAAACACCGGGGAGCTGTTTTTT. Translated: CASSRSKGNTGELFF.

This clonotype was counted many times. The CDR3 region is CASSYSLGPGQETQYF. CDR3 in DNA: TGTGCCAGCAGTTACTCGCTTGGGCCAGGACAAGAGACCCAGTACTTC. This rearrangement joins TRBV6-5 to TRBJ2-5; D remains ambiguous. This CDR3 has 16 residues. Trimming stripped 0 bases from V and 2 bases from J, with 13 bases between. Germline values: CDR1 MNHEY, CDR2 SVGAGI.

This clonotype was detected a few times. V and J are TRBV15 and TRBJ2-7; D not certain. The CDR3 is 12 residues long. From germline, CDR1 is LNHNV and CDR2 YYDKDF (reference sequence). Trimming took 1 base from V and 5 from J, leaving 6 bases between them. The CDR3 nucleotides are TGTGCCACCAGCAGAGGGAACGACGAGCAGTACTTC. Protein: CATSRGNDEQYF.

J is TRBJ1-1 and V is TRBV9; 7 bases match TRBD1. Germline V gene sequence: CDR1 SGDLS, CDR2 YYNGEE. CDR3 length: 14 amino acids. The trim removed 4 bases at V and 0 bases at J, leaving 3 bases unmatched. The CDR3 DNA follows: TGTGCCAGCAGCCCCCAGGGGGTGAACACTGAAGCTTTCTTT. Encoded protein: CASSPQGVNTEAFF.

Note on this clonotype: Because it lacks the conserved phenylalanine or tryptophan at the end, this CDR3 is likely a read error. Because the CDR3's place on the DNA is in doubt, the DNA is left out and the CDR3 is given as listed by TCRdb. The rearrangement uses TRBV4-2 and TRBJ2-1; TRBD2, as called in the table, went unchecked against the DNA. The CDR3 numbers 15 amino acids, ends counted. CDR1 is LGHNA, CDR2 YNFKEQ, per germline. The CDR3 region is CASSQIAGGPYEQLC.

J is TRBJ1-1 and V is TRBV29-1; 9 bases match TRBD1. The CDR3 sequence is 13 residues long. The germline V gene encodes CDR1 SQVTM and CDR2 ANQGSEA. V lost 8 bases, J lost 3 bases, and 7 bases stayed unmatched. The CDR3 DNA follows: TGCAGCCAAGGACAGGGGTCGGACACTGAAGCTTTCTTT. Encoded protein: CSQGQGSDTEAFF.

On this clonotype: The CDR3 ends on some other residue instead of the conserved phenylalanine or tryptophan, so this is likely a read error. The chain carries TRBV5-6 and TRBJ2-5; either TRBD1 or TRBD2 may supply D (5 bases each). V lost 5 bases and J lost 8, with 22 bases in between. The CDR3 extends over 15 amino acids. The germline V gene encodes CDR1 SGHDT and CDR2 YYEEEE. The CDR3 protein is CASRIARIRGATQYL. CDR3 nucleotide sequence: TGTGCCAGCAGAATAGCCCGTATCCGAGGGGCAACCCAGTACCTC.

By share, this clonotype ranks as medium-sized. The V gene is TRBV10-1, the J gene TRBJ2-7, with a tentative D call TRBD2 (5 bases). The CDR3 is 12 residues long. The V end lost 4 bases, the J end lost 6 bases, and 10 bases lay between the germline ends. The germline V gene encodes CDR1 WNHNN and CDR2 SYGVQD (reference sequence). DNA for the CDR3: TGCGCCAGCAGTGGGTGGGAGATCGAGCAGTACTTC. Translating it yields CASSGWEIEQYF.

V is TRBV25-1 and J is TRBJ2-3; 9 bases fit TRBD2. V was clipped by 4 bases and J by 6 bases; unmatched bases: 8. Germline CDR1 reads MGHDK; CDR2 reads SYGVNS. The CDR3 extends over 15 amino acids. CDR3 residues: CASSGTSAADDTQYF. CDR3 nucleotides: TGTGCCAGCAGTGGGACTAGCGCCGCCGATGATACGCAGTATTTT.

As DNA, the CDR3 is TGCAGTGCTATGGATGGGGGGATCGAAGCTTTCTTT. It specifies CSAMDGGIEAFF. The chain recombines TRBV20-1 with TRBJ1-1, with D possibly matching TRBD1 (5 bases). The V and J ends lost 4 bases and 8 bases respectively, with 14 bases between them. The CDR3 length is 12 residues. Per germline, CDR1 DFQATT and CDR2 SNEGSKA (reference sequence).